The following is a TCR beta chain sequence with its context. Profiling relied on immunoSEQ multiplex PCR, and the TCRdb table lists in-frame clones only, not all of them. The repertoire holds tens of thousands of clones, with approximately 92% as singletons. This sample was taken from a study of T cell changes during pregnancy in multiple sclerosis. Trimming took off 4 bases at V and 14 bases at J, with 12 bases between the two ends. The CDR3 is made up of 11 amino acids. Per germline, CDR1 MGHDK and CDR2 SYGVNS. This specimen consisted of CD8+ T cells from peripheral blood mononuclear cells, obtained in the third trimester of pregnancy. The TCR sequence derives from a female donor in good health, enrolled as a control in a pregnancy study. This rearrangement joins TRBV25-1 to TRBJ1-3; D is unresolved. The DNA of the CDR3 is TGTGCCAGCAGTGCCGCGGCAGATTTATATTTT. It encodes CASSAAADLYF.